This is a list of T cell receptor beta chains from one sample in a study of T-cell reconstitution after alpha-beta-depleted transplantation in children. MiXCR, run by TCRdb on the PCR reads, gives a single entry per CDR3 protein. The table lists some 250,000 distinct CDR3 sequences, 12% of them singletons. The source was PBMCs from the stem cell graft donor, collected from the stem cell graft. The receptors were gathered from a human donor who donated a stem cell graft to a child with acute lymphoblastic leukemia. Each CDR3 is given with its conserved first and last residue. A D gene is named only where the DNA matches it firmly. Rows may omit the clone size; those that give it use once, few, many or a size class.

d_call: TRBD1; clone_size: -; v_call: TRBV30; j_call: TRBJ1-6; cdr3_aa: CAWSPRDRDNSPLHF; cdr3_nt: TGTGCCTGGAGTCCCAGGGACAGGGATAATTCACCCCTCCACTTT
d_call: TRBD2; clone_size: many; v_call: TRBV7-3; j_call: TRBJ2-1; cdr3_aa: CASSLTAGGRDEQFF; cdr3_nt: TGTGCCAGCAGCTTAACGGCGGGAGGGCGTGATGAGCAGTTCTTC
d_call: -; clone_size: many; v_call: TRBV9; j_call: TRBJ1-1; cdr3_aa: CASSESPHTEAFF; cdr3_nt: TGTGCCAGCAGCGAGAGCCCCCACACTGAAGCTTTCTTT
d_call: TRBD2; clone_size: many; v_call: TRBV28; j_call: TRBJ2-3; cdr3_aa: CASSSLAGVTDTQYF; cdr3_nt: TGTGCCAGCAGTTCACTAGCGGGAGTAACAGATACGCAGTATTTT
d_call: -; clone_size: many; v_call: TRBV28; j_call: TRBJ1-6; cdr3_aa: CASSLLNRGVSPLHF; cdr3_nt: TGTGCCAGCAGTTTATTGAACAGAGGAGTGTCACCCCTCCACTTT
d_call: -; clone_size: few; v_call: TRBV4-2; j_call: TRBJ1-4; cdr3_aa: CASSQEAGNEKLFF; cdr3_nt: TGTGCCAGCAGCCAAGAGGCGGGGAATGAAAAACTGTTTTTT
d_call: -; clone_size: many; v_call: TRBV29-1; j_call: TRBJ2-3; cdr3_aa: CSARIRGVSTDTQYF; cdr3_nt: TGCAGCGCAAGGATCAGGGGAGTCAGCACAGATACGCAGTATTTT
d_call: -; clone_size: many; v_call: TRBV12-3/TRBV12-4; j_call: TRBJ1-3; cdr3_aa: CASTLTGSLSGNTIYF; cdr3_nt: TGTGCCAGCACCCTGACAGGATCTCTCTCTGGAAACACCATATATTTT
d_call: -; clone_size: many; v_call: TRBV7-8; j_call: TRBJ2-7; cdr3_aa: CASSLEAGEQYF; cdr3_nt: TGTGCCAGCAGCTTAGAGGCGGGGGAGCAGTACTTC
d_call: -; clone_size: -; v_call: TRBV4-3; j_call: TRBJ1-3; cdr3_aa: CASSQKVGAGNTIYF; cdr3_nt: TGCGCCAGCAGCCAAAAAGTTGGAGCTGGAAACACCATATATTTT
d_call: TRBD2; clone_size: few; v_call: TRBV4-1; j_call: TRBJ2-7; cdr3_aa: CASSQNALAGVPYEQYF; cdr3_nt: TGCGCCAGCAGCCAAAACGCCCTAGCGGGAGTTCCCTACGAGCAGTACTTC
d_call: -; clone_size: -; v_call: TRBV6-1; j_call: TRBJ2-7; cdr3_aa: CATHRDGSYEQYF; cdr3_nt: TGTGCCACACACCGGGACGGCTCCTACGAGCAGTACTTC
d_call: -; clone_size: many; v_call: TRBV7-9; j_call: TRBJ1-6; cdr3_aa: CASSLVRRSSYNSPLHF; cdr3_nt: TGTGCCAGCAGCTTAGTGAGACGGAGCTCCTATAATTCACCCCTCCACTTT
d_call: -; clone_size: many; v_call: TRBV6-2/TRBV6-3; j_call: TRBJ2-6; cdr3_aa: CASSSVAGANVLTF; cdr3_nt: TGTGCCAGCAGTTCTGTCGCTGGGGCCAACGTCCTGACTTTC
d_call: -; clone_size: many; v_call: TRBV7-2; j_call: TRBJ1-1; cdr3_aa: CASSLSSGYTEAFF; cdr3_nt: TGTGCCAGCAGCTTATCCTCTGGATACACTGAAGCTTTCTTT
d_call: TRBD1; clone_size: many; v_call: TRBV9; j_call: TRBJ1-5; cdr3_aa: CASSVAPTGQGEGLRQPQHF; cdr3_nt: TGTGCCAGCAGCGTAGCACCTACCGGACAGGGAGAAGGGTTAAGGCAGCCCCAGCATTTT
d_call: -; clone_size: few; v_call: TRBV7-9; j_call: TRBJ2-1; cdr3_aa: CASSTRLAGNEQFF; cdr3_nt: TGTGCCAGCAGCACCCGGCTGGCGGGGAATGAGCAGTTCTTC
d_call: -; clone_size: many; v_call: TRBV11-2; j_call: TRBJ2-6; cdr3_aa: CASGLGRTGANVLTF; cdr3_nt: TGTGCCAGCGGCCTGGGCCGAACTGGGGCCAACGTCCTGACTTTC
d_call: -; clone_size: many; v_call: TRBV12-3/TRBV12-4; j_call: TRBJ2-5; cdr3_aa: CASSSLTSFGETQYF; cdr3_nt: TGTGCCAGCAGTTCCCTAACTAGCTTCGGAGAGACCCAGTACTTC
d_call: -; clone_size: -; v_call: TRBV7-2; j_call: TRBJ1-1; cdr3_aa: CASSLKGGWTEAFF; cdr3_nt: TGTGCCAGCAGCTTAAAAGGGGGATGGACTGAAGCTTTCTTT
d_call: TRBD1; clone_size: many; v_call: TRBV11-2; j_call: TRBJ2-7; cdr3_aa: CASSLDRGGHEQYF; cdr3_nt: TGTGCCAGCAGCTTAGACAGAGGGGGCCACGAGCAGTACTTC
d_call: -; clone_size: many; v_call: TRBV5-1; j_call: TRBJ2-3; cdr3_aa: CASSRFIGTSTDTQYF; cdr3_nt: TGCGCCAGCAGCCGCTTCATCGGGACGAGCACAGATACGCAGTATTTT
d_call: TRBD2; clone_size: many; v_call: TRBV24-1; j_call: TRBJ2-2; cdr3_aa: CATSEPSGRADGELFF; cdr3_nt: TGTGCCACCAGTGAGCCTAGCGGGAGGGCGGACGGGGAGCTGTTTTTT